Below, one TCR beta chain is given with its context. The antigen is not known. The data are from a study of T cell responses to AZD1222 COVID-19 vaccine. Looking at the study overall: The study pooled second doses at about 4 or about 12 weeks.

The CDR3 consists of 15 residues. Per germline, CDR1 GTSNPN and CDR2 SVGIG (reference sequence). V was cut by 4 bases and J by 4 bases, with 20 bases left in between. Sequenced by immunoSEQ multiplex PCR; TCRdb stores in-frame clones only, minus some. The sample comprises approximately 110,000 clones, approximately 88% of which are singletons, and more than 4% rests with the top ten. General observations from the study: The study found Spike-specific TCR breadth and depth rose after two AZD1222 doses. Females outnumbered males among donors, who were mostly white British; clonal diversity was possibly underestimated. Baseline seropositives among AZD1222 recipients totaled only five to seven.

The receptor's source is an adult in good health. This sample comprised peripheral blood, obtained on day 0 of AZD1222 vaccination. This chain connects TRBV30 to TRBJ2-7, with D possibly TRBD1 on 6 matching bases. The CDR3 DNA reads TGTGCCTGGACAGGGGAAATGGGTTTGACGTACGAGCAGTACTTC. It codes for CAWTGEMGLTYEQYF.